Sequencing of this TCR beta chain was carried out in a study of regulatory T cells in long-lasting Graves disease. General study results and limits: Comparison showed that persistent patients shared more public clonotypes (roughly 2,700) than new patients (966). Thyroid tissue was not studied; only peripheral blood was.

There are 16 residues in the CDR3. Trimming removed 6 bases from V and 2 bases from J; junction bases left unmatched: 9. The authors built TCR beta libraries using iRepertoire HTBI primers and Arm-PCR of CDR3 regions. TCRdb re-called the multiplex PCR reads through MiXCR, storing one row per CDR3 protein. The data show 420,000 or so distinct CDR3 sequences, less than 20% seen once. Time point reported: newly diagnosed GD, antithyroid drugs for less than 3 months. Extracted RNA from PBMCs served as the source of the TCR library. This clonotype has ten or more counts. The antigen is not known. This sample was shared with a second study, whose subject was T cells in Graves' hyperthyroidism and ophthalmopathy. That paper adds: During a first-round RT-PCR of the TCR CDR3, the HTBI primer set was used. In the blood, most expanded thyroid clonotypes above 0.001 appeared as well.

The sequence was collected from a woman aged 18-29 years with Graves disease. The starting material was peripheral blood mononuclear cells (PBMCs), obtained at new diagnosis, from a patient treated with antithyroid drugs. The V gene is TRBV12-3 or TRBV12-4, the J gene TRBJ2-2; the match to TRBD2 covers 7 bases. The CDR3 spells CASRFRTRVNTGELFF. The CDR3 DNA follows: TGTGCCAGCAGGTTCCGGACTAGGGTAAACACCGGGGAGCTGTTTTTT.